The 2 T cell receptor beta chains reported below all come from one sample, sequenced in a study of shared clonotypes between healthy human individuals. Some clones are missing from TCRdb's copy, which holds only in-frame ones; the method was immunoSEQ multiplex PCR. The sample includes approximately 600,000 clones, approximately 95% of them seen just once. The naive CD8 subset, CD45RO-negative cells positively selected for CCR7, excluded terminally differentiated effector memory CD45RA+ cells. The sequencing sample was made of naive CD8+ T cells sorted from blood. The receptors stem from a woman in her twenties or thirties in good health.

CDR3 residues: CASSIFDSYNEQFF. The CDR3 DNA sequence: TGTGCCAGTAGTATTTTCGACAGCTACAATGAGCAGTTCTTC. The rearrangement links TRBV19 to TRBJ2-1; D perhaps matches TRBD1 (5 bases). V was cut by 3 bases and J by 3 bases, with 9 bases left in between. Per germline, CDR1 LNHDA and CDR2 SQIVND (reference sequence). This CDR3 contains 14 residues.

This chain joins TRBV4-2 and TRBJ2-7; D remains ambiguous. V dropped 5 bases and J dropped 3 bases, with 5 bases sitting between them. CDR1 is LGHNA, CDR2 YNFKEQ, per germline. This CDR3 contains 11 residues. The CDR3 reads CASSRDYEQYF. CDR3 nucleotides: TGTGCCAGCAGCAGAGACTACGAGCAGTACTTC.